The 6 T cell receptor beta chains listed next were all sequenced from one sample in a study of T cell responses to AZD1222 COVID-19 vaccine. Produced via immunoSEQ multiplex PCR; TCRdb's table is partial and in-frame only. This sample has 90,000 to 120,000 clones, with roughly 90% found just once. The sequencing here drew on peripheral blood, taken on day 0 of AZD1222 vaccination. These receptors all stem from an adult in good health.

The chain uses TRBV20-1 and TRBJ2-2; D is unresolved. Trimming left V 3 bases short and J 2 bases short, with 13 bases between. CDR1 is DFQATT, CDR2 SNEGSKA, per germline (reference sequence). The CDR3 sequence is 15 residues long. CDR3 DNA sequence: TGCAGTGCTAGTCAAAGCCGGCACAACACCGGGGAGCTGTTTTTT. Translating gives CSASQSRHNTGELFF.

The CDR3 here is CASSQGSYAYEQYF. The CDR3 bases are TGTGCCAGCAGCCAAGGGTCATACGCCTACGAGCAGTACTTC. This chain links TRBV3-1 (or the pseudogene TRBV3-2) with TRBJ2-7, with D uncertain. CDR1 is LGHDT and CDR2 is YNNKEL in the germline V gene (reference sequence). Trimming pared 1 base from V and 2 bases from J, leaving 9 bases between. The CDR3 spans 14 residues.

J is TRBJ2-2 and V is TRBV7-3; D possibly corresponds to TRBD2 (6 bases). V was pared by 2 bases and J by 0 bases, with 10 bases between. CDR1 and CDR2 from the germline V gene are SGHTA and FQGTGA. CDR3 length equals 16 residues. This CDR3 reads CASSLSGRTNTGELFF. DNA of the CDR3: TGTGCCAGCAGCTTATCGGGGAGGACGAACACCGGGGAGCTGTTTTTT.

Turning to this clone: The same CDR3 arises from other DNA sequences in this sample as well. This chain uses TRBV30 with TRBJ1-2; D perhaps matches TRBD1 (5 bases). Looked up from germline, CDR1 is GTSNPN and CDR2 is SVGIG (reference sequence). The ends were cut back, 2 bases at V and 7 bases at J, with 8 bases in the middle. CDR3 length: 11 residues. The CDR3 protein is CAWSLGLGYTF. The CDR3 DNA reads TGTGCCTGGAGTTTGGGGCTTGGCTACACCTTC.

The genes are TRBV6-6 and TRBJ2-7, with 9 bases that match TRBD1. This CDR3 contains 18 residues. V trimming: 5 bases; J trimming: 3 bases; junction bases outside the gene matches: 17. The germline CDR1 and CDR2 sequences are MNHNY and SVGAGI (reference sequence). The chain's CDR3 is CASSRTILPGQGNYEQYF. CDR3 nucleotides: TGTGCCAGCAGTCGTACAATCTTACCGGGACAGGGCAACTACGAGCAGTACTTC.

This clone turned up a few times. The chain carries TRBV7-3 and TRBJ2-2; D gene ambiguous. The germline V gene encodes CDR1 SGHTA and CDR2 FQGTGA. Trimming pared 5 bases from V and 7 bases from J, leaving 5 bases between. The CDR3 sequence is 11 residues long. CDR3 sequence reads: CASSPGGELFF. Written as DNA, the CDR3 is TGTGCCAGCAGCCCCGGCGGGGAGCTGTTTTTT.